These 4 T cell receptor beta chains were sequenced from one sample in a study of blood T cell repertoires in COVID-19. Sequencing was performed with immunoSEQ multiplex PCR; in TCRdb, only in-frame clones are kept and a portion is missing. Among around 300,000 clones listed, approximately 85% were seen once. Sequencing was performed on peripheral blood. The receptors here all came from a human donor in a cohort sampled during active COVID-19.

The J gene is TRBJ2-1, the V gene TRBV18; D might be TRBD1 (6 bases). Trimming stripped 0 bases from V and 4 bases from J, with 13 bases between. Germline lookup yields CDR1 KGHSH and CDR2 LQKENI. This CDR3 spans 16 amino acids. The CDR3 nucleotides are TGTGCCAGCTCACCACCCGGGACAAGTTTTTACAATGAGCAGTTCTTC. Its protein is CASSPPGTSFYNEQFF.

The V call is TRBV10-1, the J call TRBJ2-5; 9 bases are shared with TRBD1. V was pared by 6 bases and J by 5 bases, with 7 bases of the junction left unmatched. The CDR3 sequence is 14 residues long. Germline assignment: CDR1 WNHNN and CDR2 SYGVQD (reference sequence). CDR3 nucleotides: TGCGCCAGCAGCCGGGACAGGGCAGGGGAGACCCAGTACTTC. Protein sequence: CASSRDRAGETQYF.

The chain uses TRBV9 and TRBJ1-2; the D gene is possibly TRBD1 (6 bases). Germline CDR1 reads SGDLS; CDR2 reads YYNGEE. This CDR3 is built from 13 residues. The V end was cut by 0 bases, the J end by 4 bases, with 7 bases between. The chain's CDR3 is CASSVGGPYGYTF. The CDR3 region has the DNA TGTGCCAGCAGCGTAGGGGGGCCCTATGGCTACACCTTC.

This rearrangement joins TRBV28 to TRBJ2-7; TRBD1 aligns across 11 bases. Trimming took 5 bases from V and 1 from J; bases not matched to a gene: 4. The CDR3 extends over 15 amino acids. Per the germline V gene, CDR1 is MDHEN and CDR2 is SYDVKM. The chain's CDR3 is CASSPGTGGSYEQYF. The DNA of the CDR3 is TGTGCCAGCAGTCCAGGGACAGGGGGTTCCTACGAGCAGTACTTC.